The 5 T cell receptor beta chains below come from one sample, sequenced in a study of control samples from healthy donors and cancer patients. TCRdb's copy holds only in-frame clones and misses some; the assay was immunoSEQ multiplex PCR. Of about 34,000 clones in the sample, approximately 90% were seen once. What was sequenced was PBMCs. These receptors were collected from a woman between 35 and 50 years old with lung cancer.

There are a few counts of this clone. The chain couples TRBV15 to TRBJ2-7; 9 bases are shared with TRBD2. This CDR3 has 16 amino acids. Germline-derived CDR1 and CDR2 are LNHNV and YYDKDF (reference sequence). The V gene end was trimmed by 5 bases and the J gene end by 6 bases; junction bases not matched to a gene: 14. The CDR3 spells CATSRPASGAVAEQYF. CDR3 nucleotides: TGTGCCACCAGCCGACCGGCTAGCGGGGCCGTCGCCGAGCAGTACTTC.

The V call is TRBV2, the J call TRBJ2-7, with D unresolved. Per the germline V gene, CDR1 is SNHLY and CDR2 is FYNNEI. CDR3 size: 13 residues. The V gene lost 6 bases and the J gene lost 0 bases, with 9 bases spanning the gap. CDR3 nucleotides: TGTGCCAGCAGGAATGTACCCTCCTACGAGCAGTACTTC. Protein: CASRNVPSYEQYF.

The chain uses TRBV3-1 (or the pseudogene TRBV3-2) and TRBJ1-2; 7 bases fit TRBD1. Unmatched junction bases numbered 11, after V lost 6 bases and J lost 4 bases. From germline, CDR1 is LGHDT and CDR2 YNNKEL (reference sequence). The CDR3 sequence is 15 residues long. In DNA form, the CDR3 reads TGTGCCAGCAGTCCGGGGTGGGACAGCCTCTATGGCTACACCTTC. This encodes CASSPGWDSLYGYTF.

The chain joins TRBV7-3 to TRBJ2-6; D uncertain. Trimming took 5 bases from V and 0 from J, leaving 8 bases between them. Germline values: CDR1 SGHTA, CDR2 FQGTGA. The CDR3 consists of 15 residues. As DNA, the CDR3 is TGTGCCAGCAGCGACACAGTCTCTGGGGCCAACGTCCTGACTTTC. The encoded protein is CASSDTVSGANVLTF.

J is TRBJ1-2 and V is TRBV19, with 7 nucleotides matching TRBD1. This CDR3 spans 14 amino acids. In germline, CDR1 is LNHDA, CDR2 SQIVND (reference sequence). V lost 7 bases to trimming and J lost 7 bases; unmatched junction nucleotides: 12. CDR3 in amino acids: CASTLTGLLGGYTF. DNA of the CDR3: TGTGCCAGTACCCTGACAGGGCTCTTGGGTGGCTACACCTTC. The full variable domain, completed using reference TRBV19 and TRBJ1-2, is DGGITQSPKYLFRKEGQNVTLSCEQNLNHDAMYWYRQDPGQGLRLIYYSQIVNDFQKGDIAEGYSVSREKKESFPLTVTSAQKNPTAFYLCASTLTGLLGGYTFGSGTRLTVV.